This is a list of T cell receptor beta chains from one sample in a study of vaccination effects on CD4 cells after COVID-19. The assay was immunoSEQ multiplex PCR, and TCRdb's table has in-frame clones only and misses some. This sample has under 40,000 clones, with roughly 79% found just once. Their cognate antigens are unknown. Sequencing was performed on CD4+ T cells from PBMCs cultured with HCoV-NL63 spike peptides, taken after COVID-19 vaccination. These receptors all come from a human donor who received a COVID-19 vaccine. Some clones in this sample may be carry-over from other donors' samples. Each CDR3 is given with its conserved first and last residue.

j_call v_call cdr3_aa
TRBJ2-2 TRBV28 CASSDPRGAASTGELFF
TRBJ1-5 TRBV10-2 CASRDGRNQPQHF
TRBJ1-1 TRBV5-1 CASSLDTEAFF
TRBJ1-2 TRBV29-1 CSATQGAGYGYTF
TRBJ1-5 TRBV6-6 CASRTGTEVPQPQHF
TRBJ2-5 TRBV7-2 CASSLGPSGGQTTQYF
TRBJ2-1 TRBV7-2 CASSLALATNEQFF
TRBJ2-6 TRBV21-1 CASSTIPPGQKFSGANVLTF
TRBJ2-5 TRBV5-4 CASSLLDQPQYF
TRBJ1-2 TRBV10-3 CAISAGQGDYGYTF
TRBJ1-2 TRBV6-2/TRBV6-3 CASSYFSSTYGYTF
TRBJ2-6 TRBV21-1 CASSPRDSGNVLTF
TRBJ2-3 TRBV5-1 CASSLRGSGGDLGTDTQYF
TRBJ2-5 TRBV27 CASSLGTGRSKTQYF
TRBJ1-4 TRBV7-9 CASSTRGRIEKLFF
TRBJ1-1 TRBV27 CASSFPERAEAFF
TRBJ2-5 TRBV29-1 CSVGTGTIETQYF
TRBJ2-3 TRBV5-1 CASSLVPESTDTQYF
TRBJ1-2 TRBV7-2 CASSLEALRGYTF
TRBJ1-1 TRBV5-1 CASGRTGANTEAFF
TRBJ2-2 TRBV18 CASSPPGQDFTGELFF
TRBJ1-2 TRBV19 CASRRTGLANYGYTF
TRBJ1-5 TRBV21-1 CASSSRLDRGKLRNQPQHF
TRBJ1-2 TRBV27 CASSSAGYLDGYTF
TRBJ2-5 TRBV5-4 CASSVRDYQETQYF
TRBJ2-5 TRBV19 CASRPLDRDQETQYF
TRBJ1-2 TRBV4-2 CASSPPDRPFFGYTF
TRBJ1-1 TRBV20-1 CSLVENTEAFF
TRBJ1-4 TRBV7-6 CASSLGPGGEKLFF
TRBJ2-5 TRBV19 CASSLYLAGGGETQYF
TRBJ1-2 TRBV2 CASTVDTSYGYTF
TRBJ2-5 TRBV5-1 CASRDNQETQYF
TRBJ2-5 TRBV7-2 CASSLVKGVETQYF
TRBJ1-2 TRBV7-8 CASRLVRTGKLDGYTF
TRBJ1-1 TRBV19 CASSAGQTLNTEAFF
TRBJ1-4 TRBV5-6 CASSLGEAGEKLFF
TRBJ2-1 TRBV7-3 CASSLGGTNNEQFF
TRBJ2-5 TRBV11-3 CASSRNRGAGETQYF
TRBJ2-3 TRBV7-2 CASRGGRVDTQYF
TRBJ1-1 TRBV7-3 CASSLSPGAATEAFF
TRBJ2-3 TRBV5-5 CASSFGQAQGDTQYF
TRBJ2-1 TRBV5-1 CASSLGGGGGNEQFF